A selection of T cell receptor beta chains follows, all from one sample in a study of beta chain features in type 1 diabetes. Clones were sequenced by immunoSEQ multiplex PCR, and TCRdb holds only the in-frame ones, with some missing. The data contain about 620,000 clones, around 16% of them singletons. The sequenced sample was naive CD4+ T cells from blood. These receptors were obtained from a young man in good health. CDR3s include the opening cysteine and the closing phenylalanine or tryptophan. The order of the fields is D gene, V gene, J gene, clone size, CDR3 protein, CDR3 DNA. A D gene is named only where the DNA matches it firmly. A row's size may be missing; if present it is once, few, many or a size class.

.,TRBV9,TRBJ1-3,few,CASSAGKQGRNTIYF,TGTGCCAGCAGCGCGGGGAAACAGGGTCGTAACACCATATATTTT
TRBD1,TRBV18,TRBJ1-5,few,CASSLADRGGNQPQHF,TGTGCCAGCTCACTCGCGGACAGGGGAGGCAATCAGCCCCAGCATTTT
TRBD1,TRBV4-3,TRBJ1-2,few,CASSQTPGQGGYGYTF,TGCGCCAGCAGCCAAACCCCCGGACAGGGTGGATATGGCTACACCTTC
TRBD1,TRBV7-9,TRBJ2-1,.,CASSSRDRGNNEQFF,TGTGCCAGCAGCTCGAGGGACAGGGGGAACAATGAGCAGTTCTTC
TRBD2,TRBV4-2,TRBJ2-7,few,CASSLLAGGPHEQYF,TGTGCCAGCAGCCTCCTAGCGGGAGGGCCTCACGAGCAGTACTTC
.,TRBV2,TRBJ2-1,.,CASSEARNNNEQFF,TGTGCCAGCAGTGAAGCCAGAAACAACAATGAGCAGTTCTTC
.,TRBV9,TRBJ2-2,once,CASSVVPRSTGELFF,TGTGCCAGCAGCGTAGTCCCTAGGAGCACCGGGGAGCTGTTTTTT
TRBD1,TRBV7-2,TRBJ1-5,few,CASSLEYRGRNQPQHF,TGTGCCAGCAGCTTAGAATACAGGGGTCGCAATCAGCCCCAGCATTTT
TRBD1,TRBV5-1,TRBJ2-1,.,CASSSGWTGGLKSSYNEQFF,TGCGCCAGCAGCTCCGGGTGGACAGGGGGCCTAAAGAGCTCCTACAATGAGCAGTTCTTC
TRBD1,TRBV7-2,TRBJ2-2,.,CASSLGQGRGGELFF,TGTGCCAGCAGCTTAGGACAGGGAAGGGGCGGGGAGCTGTTTTTT
.,TRBV4-3,TRBJ1-2,few,CASSQDQVANYGYTF,TGCGCCAGCAGCCAAGACCAGGTGGCTAACTATGGCTACACCTTC
.,TRBV4-3,TRBJ2-7,few,CASSQETGYEQYF,TGCGCCAGCAGCCAAGAAACGGGGTACGAGCAGTACTTC
TRBD1,TRBV10-3,TRBJ2-3,few,CAISGQGSGTSTDTQYF,TGTGCCATCAGTGGACAGGGCTCGGGTACTAGCACAGATACGCAGTATTTT
.,TRBV4-3,TRBJ2-5,few,CASSHQGRQETQYF,TGCGCCAGCAGCCACCAGGGCCGCCAAGAGACCCAGTACTTC
TRBD2,TRBV9,TRBJ2-5,few,CASSVAGSGPQETQYF,TGTGCCAGCAGCGTAGCCGGTAGCGGGCCCCAAGAGACCCAGTACTTC
.,TRBV9,TRBJ2-7,.,CASSLGLFNEQYF,TGTGCCAGCAGCCTCGGTCTATTCAACGAGCAGTACTTC
.,TRBV6-1,TRBJ2-5,.,CASTGGRETQYF,TGTGCCAGCACCGGAGGGAGAGAGACCCAGTACTTC
TRBD2,TRBV5-4,TRBJ2-7,.,CASSLEGTRGAYEQYF,TGTGCCAGCAGCTTGGAGGGGACCCGGGGGGCCTACGAGCAGTACTTC
.,TRBV30,TRBJ1-5,.,CAWSLGTGNQPQHF,TGTGCCTGGAGTCTAGGGACGGGAAATCAGCCCCAGCATTTT
TRBD1,TRBV9,TRBJ2-2,few,CASSSDRGTGELFF,TGTGCCAGCAGCTCCGACAGGGGAACCGGGGAGCTGTTTTTT
.,TRBV15,TRBJ1-1,.,CATSREARANTEAFF,TGTGCCACCAGCAGAGAGGCCAGGGCGAACACTGAAGCTTTCTTT
.,TRBV9,TRBJ2-5,.,CASSIDVQGETQYF,TGTGCCAGCAGCATAGACGTCCAGGGGGAGACCCAGTACTTC
.,TRBV18,TRBJ1-1,few,CASSPPLADAEAFF,TGTGCCAGCTCACCACCCCTCGCGGATGCTGAAGCTTTCTTT
TRBD1,TRBV7-2,TRBJ1-5,few,CASSSTGLGNQPQHF,TGTGCCAGCAGCTCGACAGGGTTGGGCAATCAGCCCCAGCATTTT
TRBD2,TRBV5-1,TRBJ2-3,few,CASRGAGAPDTQYF,TGCGCCAGCAGGGGAGCGGGAGCCCCAGATACGCAGTATTTT
TRBD1,TRBV19,TRBJ2-2,.,CATNGQGERELFF,TGTGCCACGAATGGACAGGGAGAGAGGGAGCTGTTTTTT
.,TRBV4-3,TRBJ2-2,few,CASSQADPGRGSAGELFF,TGCGCCAGCAGCCAAGCTGATCCGGGACGTGGATCCGCCGGGGAGCTGTTTTTT
.,TRBV7-2,TRBJ2-1,few,CASSQTRRGQFF,TGTGCCAGCAGCCAGACTAGAAGGGGGCAGTTCTTC
.,TRBV7-2,TRBJ2-7,few,CASSSTGPRLYEQYF,TGTGCCAGCAGCTCAACAGGCCCTAGGCTCTACGAGCAGTACTTC
.,TRBV28,TRBJ1-2,few,CASNLGDPTYGYTF,TGTGCCAGCAACCTCGGGGATCCGACTTATGGCTACACCTTC
.,TRBV7-6,TRBJ2-5,.,CASSLAEGQYF,TGTGCCAGCAGCTTAGCCGAGGGCCAGTACTTC
.,TRBV10-3,TRBJ2-6,few,CAISEASGASGANVLTF,TGTGCCATCAGTGAGGCCTCTGGGGCCTCTGGGGCCAACGTCCTGACTTTC
TRBD1,TRBV9,TRBJ1-2,few,CASSVSDRGANYGYTF,TGTGCCAGCAGCGTGTCTGACAGGGGGGCTAACTATGGCTACACCTTC
.,TRBV7-8,TRBJ2-1,few,CASSLVPGQQFF,TGTGCCAGCAGCTTAGTGCCGGGACAGCAGTTCTTC
.,TRBV7-2,TRBJ1-1,few,CASSLASQNTEAFF,TGTGCCAGCAGCTTAGCGTCACAGAACACTGAAGCTTTCTTT
.,TRBV29-1,TRBJ1-4,few,CSVLEARGNEKLFF,TGCAGCGTTTTAGAAGCCCGGGGTAATGAAAAACTGTTTTTT
.,TRBV10-3,TRBJ1-3,few,CAISPVTGNTIYF,TGTGCCATCAGCCCTGTCACTGGAAACACCATATATTTT
TRBD1,TRBV5-1,TRBJ2-1,few,CASSFWTGDYNEQFF,TGCGCCAGCAGCTTCTGGACAGGAGACTACAATGAGCAGTTCTTC
.,TRBV7-2,TRBJ1-2,few,CASSPSGTGANYGYTF,TGTGCCAGCAGCCCCAGCGGGACCGGTGCCAACTATGGCTACACCTTC
.,TRBV18,TRBJ1-1,.,CASSPLKTEAFF,TGTGCCAGCTCACCACTTAAGACTGAAGCTTTCTTT
TRBD1,TRBV27,TRBJ1-5,.,CASSLWSPGQTIITQPQHF,TGTGCCAGCAGTTTATGGTCTCCGGGACAGACGATAATTACCCAGCCCCAGCATTTT
.,TRBV10-3,TRBJ1-2,few,CAIAAANYGYTF,TGTGCCATCGCGGCAGCTAACTATGGCTACACCTTC
TRBD2,TRBV7-2,TRBJ2-5,.,CASSRTSGSETQYF,TGTGCCAGCTCACGGACTAGCGGGAGTGAGACCCAGTACTTC
TRBD1,TRBV14,TRBJ1-1,.,CASSQDWGQGRVAFF,TGTGCCAGCAGCCAAGATTGGGGACAGGGTCGAGTGGCTTTCTTT
TRBD2,TRBV27,TRBJ2-1,few,CASRSPASGHNEQFF,TGTGCCAGCAGATCCCCGGCTAGCGGGCACAATGAGCAGTTCTTC
TRBD1,TRBV7-9,TRBJ1-1,.,CASSLASGQGGTEAFF,TGTGCCAGCAGCTTAGCGTCGGGACAGGGAGGGACTGAAGCTTTCTTT
.,TRBV9,TRBJ2-7,.,CASSVGAGFTYEQYF,TGTGCCAGCAGCGTAGGGGCAGGTTTTACCTACGAGCAGTACTTC
.,TRBV21-1,TRBJ1-2,.,CASSAVRRGPGYTF,TGTGCCAGCAGCGCGGTGCGTCGGGGGCCCGGCTACACCTTC
TRBD2,TRBV4-2,TRBJ2-2,.,CASSQERRGGTAGELFF,TGTGCCAGCAGCCAAGAACGGCGGGGGGGCACCGCCGGGGAGCTGTTTTTT
TRBD2,TRBV7-9,TRBJ2-3,.,CASSSRTSGNTQYF,TGTGCCAGCAGCTCGCGGACTAGCGGGAATACGCAGTATTTT
.,TRBV12-2,TRBJ2-3,few,CASRLAWTPETDTQYF,TGTGCAAGTCGCTTAGCGTGGACACCCGAAACAGATACGCAGTATTTT
.,TRBV30,TRBJ1-1,few,CAWSVRRGKAFF,TGTGCCTGGAGTGTACGGAGGGGGAAGGCTTTCTTT
TRBD1,TRBV18,TRBJ2-7,few,CASSLGTGTGVLEQYF,TGTGCCAGCTCACTCGGAACCGGGACAGGGGTCCTCGAGCAGTACTTC
TRBD2,TRBV15,TRBJ2-3,.,CATDWTLADTTDTQYF,TGTGCCACCGATTGGACACTAGCGGACACCACAGATACGCAGTATTTT
.,TRBV7-9,TRBJ1-1,few,CASRGDIKNTEAFF,TGTGCCAGCAGGGGGGACATAAAGAACACTGAAGCTTTCTTT
.,TRBV18,TRBJ2-3,few,CASSPGGMTDTQYF,TGTGCCAGCTCACCAGGGGGCATGACAGATACGCAGTATTTT
.,TRBV18,TRBJ1-5,few,CASQRSSSNQPQHF,TGTGCCAGCCAAAGGAGTTCAAGCAATCAGCCCCAGCATTTT
.,TRBV18,TRBJ2-3,few,CASSPPGGFSTDTQYF,TGTGCCAGCTCACCACCGGGTGGATTTAGCACAGATACGCAGTATTTT
TRBD1,TRBV4-3,TRBJ2-1,.,CASSQEIFGTGPSWDNEQFF,TGCGCCAGCAGCCAAGAGATATTCGGGACAGGGCCCTCTTGGGACAATGAGCAGTTCTTC